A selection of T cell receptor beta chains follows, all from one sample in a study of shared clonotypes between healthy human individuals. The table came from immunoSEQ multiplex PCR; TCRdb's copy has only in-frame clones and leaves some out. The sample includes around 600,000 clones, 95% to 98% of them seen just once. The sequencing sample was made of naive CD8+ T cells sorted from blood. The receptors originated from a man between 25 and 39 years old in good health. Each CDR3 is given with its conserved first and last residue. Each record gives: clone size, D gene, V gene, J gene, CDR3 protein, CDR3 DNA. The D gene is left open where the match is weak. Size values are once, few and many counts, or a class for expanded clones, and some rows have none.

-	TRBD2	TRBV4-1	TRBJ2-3	CASSQELGLAGVDTQYF	TGCGCCAGCAGCCAAGAGCTGGGGCTAGCGGGAGTAGATACGCAGTATTTT
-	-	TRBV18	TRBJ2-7	CASSPTGVGDYEQYF	TGTGCCAGCTCACCGACCGGGGTTGGGGACTACGAGCAGTACTTC
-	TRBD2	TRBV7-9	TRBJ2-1	CASSFILAWSQGEQFF	TGTGCCAGCAGCTTTATACTAGCGTGGTCTCAAGGTGAGCAGTTCTTC
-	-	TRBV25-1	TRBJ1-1	CASSRALTTEAFF	TGTGCCAGCAGTCGGGCTCTTACCACTGAAGCTTTCTTT
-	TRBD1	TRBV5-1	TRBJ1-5	CASSLRGGGNQPQHF	TGCGCCAGCAGCTTGAGAGGGGGCGGCAATCAGCCCCAGCATTTT
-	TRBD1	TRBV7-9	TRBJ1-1	CASSLWDRDTEAFF	TGTGCCAGCAGCTTATGGGACAGAGACACTGAAGCTTTCTTT
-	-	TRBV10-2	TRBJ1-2	CASSESRAPSLNYGYTF	TGCGCCAGCAGTGAGTCGAGGGCCCCATCCCTTAACTATGGCTACACCTTC
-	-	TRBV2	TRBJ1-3	CAGLGNTIYF	TGTGCCGGTCTCGGAAACACCATATATTTT
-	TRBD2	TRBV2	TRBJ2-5	CASSRSAGDGETQYF	TGTGCCAGCAGTAGGTCTGCGGGAGACGGTGAGACCCAGTACTTC
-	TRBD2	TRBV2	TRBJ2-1	CASTGLAGDEQFF	TGTGCCAGTACCGGACTAGCGGGAGATGAGCAGTTCTTC
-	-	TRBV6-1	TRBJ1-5	CASSEARGVMEPQHF	TGTGCCAGCAGTGAAGCGCGTGGGGTCATGGAGCCCCAGCATTTT
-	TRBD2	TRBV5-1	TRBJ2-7	CASSTGLASSYEQYF	TGCGCCAGCAGCACCGGACTAGCGAGTTCCTACGAGCAGTACTTC
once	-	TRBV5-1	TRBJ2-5	CASSYPQETQYF	TGCGCCAGCAGCTACCCGCAAGAGACCCAGTACTTC
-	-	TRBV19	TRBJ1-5	CASSMVLYSNQPQHF	TGTGCCAGTAGTATGGTGTTGTATAGCAATCAGCCCCAGCATTTT
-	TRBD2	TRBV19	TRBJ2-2	CASSIGWEGTGELFF	TGTGCCAGTAGTATTGGCTGGGAGGGGACCGGGGAGCTGTTTTTT
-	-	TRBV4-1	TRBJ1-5	CASSQASNQPQHF	TGCGCCAGCAGCCAAGCTAGCAATCAGCCCCAGCATTTT